This is a list of T cell receptor beta chains from one sample in a study of T-cell reconstitution after alpha-beta-depleted transplantation in children. Using its own MiXCR run on the PCR reads, TCRdb lists one record per CDR3 protein. Of about 200,000 distinct CDR3 sequences listed, 8.4% are singletons. Here the sequenced sample was PBMCs, mostly from graft donor cells, taken 360 days after TCRalphabeta/CD19-depleted stem cell transplant. Source of these receptors: a male patient aged 2 to 9 who had a stem cell transplant for acute myeloid leukemia, so the T cells may come from the graft donor. CDR3s include the opening cysteine and the closing phenylalanine or tryptophan. D genes are given only for firm matches. Clone size, where shown, is once, few, many, or a class for clones that have expanded.

NA	TRBJ2-5	TRBV5-1	NA	CASSSAKETQYF	TGCGCCAGCAGCTCAGCAAAAGAGACCCAGTACTTC
TRBD2	TRBJ2-3	TRBV20-1	many	CIPAGSTDTQYF	TGCATCCCAGCGGGATCCACAGATACGCAGTATTTT
NA	TRBJ1-2	TRBV20-1	NA	CSARGPPDHGYTF	TGCAGTGCTAGAGGCCCCCCGGATCATGGCTACACCTTC
TRBD1	TRBJ2-3	TRBV27	many	CASKNTGQGPDTQYF	TGTGCCAGCAAAAACACCGGACAGGGGCCAGATACGCAGTATTTT
NA	TRBJ2-7	TRBV5-1	NA	CASSITGTSVEQYF	TGCGCCAGCAGCATTACCGGGACGTCCGTGGAGCAGTACTTC
TRBD2	TRBJ2-5	TRBV20-1	few	CSARVLGGGRGETQYF	TGCAGTGCTAGGGTCCTCGGGGGGGGCCGGGGAGAGACCCAGTACTTC
NA	TRBJ1-1	TRBV7-9	NA	CASSPHLRQTEAFF	TGTGCCAGCAGCCCCCACCTGAGACAGACTGAAGCTTTCTTT
NA	TRBJ2-3	TRBV7-2	few	CASSTVANTQYF	TGTGCCAGCAGCACAGTGGCAAATACGCAGTATTTT
NA	TRBJ2-7	TRBV12-3/TRBV12-4	few	CASSFNGVSEQYF	TGTGCCAGCAGTTTCAATGGGGTGAGCGAGCAGTACTTC
NA	TRBJ1-3	TRBV18	NA	CASSPLDGNTIYF	TGTGCCAGCTCACCCCTAGACGGAAACACCATATATTTT
TRBD2	TRBJ2-7	TRBV4-2	few	CASSGTRSSYEQYF	TGTGCCAGCAGCGGGACTAGATCCTCCTACGAGCAGTACTTC
NA	TRBJ2-3	TRBV12-3/TRBV12-4	few	CASAPEVPQYF	TGTGCCAGCGCCCCCGAGGTTCCGCAGTATTTT
NA	TRBJ1-1	TRBV19	NA	CASSSGRMNTEAFF	TGTGCCAGTAGTTCGGGCCGCATGAACACTGAAGCTTTCTTT
NA	TRBJ2-7	TRBV5-1	few	CASNVSPGQSSYLGLYEQYF	TGCGCCAGCAACGTAAGTCCGGGACAGTCGTCCTACTTGGGACTCTACGAGCAGTACTTC
TRBD2	TRBJ2-7	TRBV4-1	NA	CASSQDRGTSGSSYEQYF	TGCGCCAGCAGCCAAGATCGGGGGACTAGCGGGAGCTCCTACGAGCAGTACTTC
TRBD2	TRBJ2-3	TRBV5-1	few	CASNSMTSDTQYF	TGCGCCAGCAATTCCATGACTAGCGATACGCAGTATTTT
NA	TRBJ2-3	TRBV4-1	many	CASSTSTPTDTQYF	TGCGCCAGCAGCACCTCCACACCTACAGATACGCAGTATTTT
NA	TRBJ2-5	TRBV18	few	CASSPLPQETQYF	TGTGCCAGCTCACCACTCCCCCAAGAGACCCAGTACTTC
TRBD2	TRBJ2-2	TRBV6-5	many	CASRPGLAFTGELFF	TGTGCCAGCAGGCCGGGACTAGCGTTCACCGGGGAGCTGTTTTTT
NA	TRBJ1-5	TRBV20-1	many	CSARRSWVGLQHF	TGCAGTGCTAGACGGTCCTGGGTGGGTCTCCAGCATTTT
TRBD1	TRBJ1-2	TRBV27	many	CASSLSTGGGGGYTF	TGTGCCAGCAGTTTATCGACAGGAGGGGGCGGTGGCTACACCTTC
NA	TRBJ2-7	TRBV4-3	NA	CASSQARDYEQYF	TGCGCCAGCAGCCAAGCTAGAGATTACGAGCAGTACTTC
NA	TRBJ2-2	TRBV10-2	many	CASRGGPNTGELFF	TGCGCCAGCAGAGGGGGTCCGAACACCGGGGAGCTGTTTTTT
NA	TRBJ1-2	TRBV27	few	CASRMDVSYGYTF	TGTGCCAGCAGGATGGATGTGAGCTATGGCTACACCTTC
NA	TRBJ1-1	TRBV5-1	NA	CASSLRDRLNTEAFF	TGCGCCAGCAGCTTGCGAGACAGGCTTAACACTGAAGCTTTCTTT
NA	TRBJ2-1	TRBV20-1	NA	CSARPGSGDYNEQFF	TGCAGTGCGCGACCCGGGTCAGGGGACTACAATGAGCAGTTCTTC
TRBD1	TRBJ1-5	TRBV3-1	NA	CASSERQGRTQPQHF	TGTGCCAGCAGCGAACGACAGGGGAGAACTCAGCCCCAGCATTTT
TRBD2	TRBJ2-3	TRBV7-2	many	CASRTRLAGADTQYF	TGTGCCAGCAGGACCAGACTAGCGGGGGCAGATACGCAGTATTTT
NA	TRBJ2-2	TRBV3-1	NA	CASRLTSNSGELFF	TGTGCCAGCAGACTTACTAGCAACTCCGGGGAGCTGTTTTTT
NA	TRBJ2-7	TRBV10-3	many	CAISESGNEQYF	TGTGCCATCAGTGAGTCGGGCAACGAGCAGTACTTC
TRBD1	TRBJ2-1	TRBV5-1	few	CASSAGPRTGGYNEQFF	TGCGCCAGCAGCGCGGGCCCCAGGACAGGGGGTTACAATGAGCAGTTCTTC
TRBD1	TRBJ2-2	TRBV5-1	few	CASSRNRDRNTGELFF	TGCGCCAGCAGTCGGAACCGGGACAGGAACACCGGGGAGCTGTTTTTT
TRBD2	TRBJ2-2	TRBV27	NA	CASSPRPSGGAIATGELFF	TGTGCCAGCAGCCCCAGGCCTAGCGGGGGGGCAATTGCGACCGGGGAGCTGTTTTTT
NA	TRBJ2-2	TRBV5-1	few	CASSRTRGKSNTGELFF	TGCGCCTCCTCAAGGACGAGGGGGAAATCGAACACCGGGGAGCTGTTTTTT